Below, 24 T cell receptor beta chains from the same sample are listed, as sequenced in a study of T-cell reconstitution after alpha-beta-depleted transplantation in children. During its preparation, the TCRbeta library received unique molecular identifiers. From the PCR reads, TCRdb called clonotypes with MiXCR, one entry per CDR3 protein. Here the sample spans around 580,000 distinct CDR3 sequences, 25% to 30% being singletons. Sequenced material: PBMCs, taken before TCRalphabeta/CD19-depleted stem cell transplant. Receptors originate from a boy under two years old with Wiskott-Aldrich syndrome, due to receive a stem cell transplant.

The J gene is TRBJ2-5, the V gene TRBV5-1, with a possible D match to TRBD2 (5 bases). Germline V gene sequence: CDR1 SGHRS, CDR2 YFSETQ. V was pared by 4 bases and J by 5 bases, with 18 bases between. CDR3 length: 15 amino acids. The DNA for the CDR3 is TGCGCCAGCAGCCGAAGCCTTCGGGGTTTGGAGACCCAGTACTTC. Translating it yields CASSRSLRGLETQYF.

This clonotype was counted a few times. The V and J genes are TRBV9 and TRBJ2-1, with D perhaps being TRBD1 or TRBD2 (6 bases each). Trimming took off 0 bases at V and 5 bases at J, with 9 bases between the two ends. This CDR3 comprises 14 residues. CDR1 and CDR2 from the germline V gene are SGDLS and YYNGEE. CDR3 region: CASSVVGGHNEQFF. The CDR3 DNA follows: TGTGCCAGCAGCGTAGTCGGGGGCCACAATGAGCAGTTCTTC.

This clonotype was seen more than once but under ten times. The chain joins TRBV5-1 to TRBJ2-7; D gene ambiguous. V was shortened by 0 bases and J by 0 bases, with 13 bases between the two germline ends. The CDR3 is made up of 16 amino acids. In germline, CDR1 is SGHRS, CDR2 YFSETQ. Written as DNA, the CDR3 is TGCGCCAGCAGCTTGGACGGAATACTAAGCTCCTACGAGCAGTACTTC. Its translation is CASSLDGILSSYEQYF.

This clonotype has a handful of counts. This chain joins TRBV28 and TRBJ2-7, with 11 bases lining up with TRBD2. Losses at the gene ends were 4 bases for V and 5 bases for J; bases not matched to a gene: 4. From germline, CDR1 is MDHEN and CDR2 SYDVKM. CDR3 size: 14 residues. CDR3 DNA sequence: TGTGCCAGCAGTTCCCTAGCGGGAGGAAACGAGCAGTACTTC. Residues: CASSSLAGGNEQYF.

This clonotype turned up a few times. This chain connects TRBV10-1 to TRBJ2-3; D is possibly TRBD1 (6 bases). V lost 8 bases to trimming and J lost 0 bases, with 15 bases between them. There are 15 residues in the CDR3. The germline V gene has CDR1 WNHNN and CDR2 SYGVQD (reference sequence). As DNA, the CDR3 is TGCGCCAGCCGCCCTGGACAGTCTAGCACAGATACGCAGTATTTT. Its protein is CASRPGQSSTDTQYF.

This rearrangement joins TRBV20-1 to TRBJ1-2; possible D gene TRBD1, 5 bases. The germline V gene encodes CDR1 DFQATT and CDR2 SNEGSKA (reference sequence). V was cut by 5 bases and J by 0 bases, with 10 bases left in between. The CDR3 sequence is 13 residues long. The DNA of the CDR3 is TGCAGTGCTTCGGGGGGAGCTAACTATGGCTACACCTTC. The encoded protein is CSASGGANYGYTF.

The chain carries TRBV27 and TRBJ2-7, with 11 bases lining up with TRBD1. The CDR3 has 15 amino acids. Looked up from germline, CDR1 is MNHEY and CDR2 is SMNVEV (reference sequence). V lost 4 bases and J lost 7; bases outside the gene matches: 9. CDR3 sequence (DNA): TGTGCCAGCAGTTCACCCGGGACAGGGGGTAAAGAGCAGTACTTC. It specifies CASSSPGTGGKEQYF.

The V and J genes are TRBV7-2 and TRBJ2-2; D unresolved. This CDR3 contains 13 residues. The V end was cut by 1 base, the J end by 6 bases, with 6 bases between. The germline CDR1 and CDR2 sequences are SGHTA and FQGNSA. CDR3 DNA sequence: TGTGCCAGCAGCTTAGACTCTTCCGGGGAGCTGTTTTTT. Residues: CASSLDSSGELFF.

This chain links TRBV25-1 with TRBJ2-7; TRBD1 is a possible D gene (7 bases). Germline V CDR1 and CDR2: MGHDK, SYGVNS. The V end was cut by 6 bases, the J end by 4 bases, with 13 bases between. This CDR3 comprises 13 residues. As DNA, the CDR3 is TGTGCCAGCAGGTTGACAGGGAGGTACGAGCAGTACTTC. It encodes CASRLTGRYEQYF.

This clonotype turned up a few times. The chain joins TRBV5-1 to TRBJ2-7, with D possibly matching TRBD2 (6 bases). This CDR3 is 15 amino acids long. V was cut by 1 base and J by 0 bases, with 11 bases left in between. Germline assignment: CDR1 SGHRS and CDR2 YFSETQ. The CDR3, as DNA: TGCGCCAGCAGCTTGACGGCGGGGTCCTCCTACGAGCAGTACTTC. Residues: CASSLTAGSSYEQYF.

The V call is TRBV12-3 or TRBV12-4, the J call TRBJ2-2; the D call may be TRBD1 or TRBD2 (5 bases each). Trimming took 6 bases from V and 0 from J, leaving 14 bases between them. The CDR3 is 16 amino acids. CDR3 in DNA: TGTGCCAGCAGCACAGGAAGGGGAGCGAACACCGGGGAGCTGTTTTTT. This codes for CASSTGRGANTGELFF.

The J gene is TRBJ2-7, the V gene TRBV21-1. TRBV21-1 corresponds to a pseudogene. The CDR3 loop spans 14 amino acids. CDR3 DNA sequence: TGTGCCAGCAGCCCTAAAAGCAGAGCCTACGAGCAGTACTTC. It is translated as CASSPKSRAYEQYF.

This clonotype has just a few counts. V usage is TRBV4-1 and J usage is TRBJ1-6; D is unclear. Germline V gene data show CDR1 as MGHRA and CDR2 as YSYEKL. Deletions cut 3 bases from V and 9 bases from J, with 15 bases between. CDR3 length: 15 residues. CDR3 nucleotides: TGCGCCAGCAGCCAGCCAGATCGGGAGTCTTCACCCCTCCACTTT. Its translation: CASSQPDRESSPLHF.

This clonotype was counted between two and nine times. The rearrangement links TRBV20-1 to TRBJ1-1; D perhaps matches TRBD1 (5 bases). Trimming stripped 1 base from V and 1 base from J, with 13 bases between. CDR3 length equals 15 residues. Germline V gene lookup returns CDR1 DFQATT and CDR2 SNEGSKA (reference sequence). CDR3: CSARVPGTWNTEAFF. The CDR3 DNA reads as TGCAGTGCTAGAGTTCCCGGGACCTGGAACACTGAAGCTTTCTTT.

On this clonotype: At one boundary the junction diverges from the germline segment, which might be a read error. The chain uses TRBV29-1 and TRBJ2-2; 7 bases match TRBD2. Germline V gene data show CDR1 as SQVTM and CDR2 as ANQGSEA. This CDR3 region has 15 residues. The CDR3 region is CSVGETSLNTRELFF. Here the CDR3 DNA reads TGCAGCGTTGGGGAGACTAGCTTAAACACCCGGGAGCTGTTTTTT.

The CDR3 sequence: CASSGGGVMNTEAFF. The CDR3 bases are TGTGCCAGCAGCGGGGGGGGGGTCATGAACACTGAAGCTTTCTTT. The chain carries TRBV4-2 and TRBJ1-1, with a weak D call TRBD1 (5 bases). The germline V gene encodes CDR1 LGHNA and CDR2 YNFKEQ. The CDR3 covers 15 residues. V was clipped by 5 bases and J by 0 bases, with 13 bases between them.

This chain links TRBV27 with TRBJ2-3; 7 bases are a match to TRBD2. After removal of 7 bases from V and 0 bases from J, the junction contained 13 bases not matched to a gene. The CDR3 covers 17 residues. Germline V CDR1 and CDR2: MNHEY, SMNVEV (reference sequence). CDR3 sequence (DNA): TGTGCCAGCACCGCACGGTGGGAGGGCCTTAGCACAGATACGCAGTATTTT. This encodes CASTARWEGLSTDTQYF.

As for this clonotype: One end of the junction fails to match germline, which may point to a read error. The chain links TRBV12-3 or TRBV12-4 to TRBJ1-3; no reliable D call. This CDR3 region has 13 residues. CDR3 in amino acids: CASRAYSGNIIYF. The CDR3, as DNA: TGTGCCAGCAGGGCCTATTCTGGAAACATCATATATTTT.

A few counts support this clonotype. The rearrangement uses TRBV12-5 and TRBJ2-2; D may be TRBD1 (5 bases). With 7 bases removed from V and 1 base from J, the gap between germline ends came to 10 bases. The CDR3 is made up of 14 amino acids. The V gene's germline CDR1 is LGHNT and CDR2 FRNRAP. CDR3 in DNA: TGTGCTAGTGCCCCCACAGGGAACACCGGGGAGCTGTTTTTT. Protein sequence: CASAPTGNTGELFF.

The chain is built from TRBV4-1 and TRBJ2-7; no definite D call. Trimming shortened V by 3 bases and J by 6 bases, and 12 bases separated the two germline ends. The V gene's germline CDR1 is MGHRA and CDR2 YSYEKL. The CDR3 covers 13 residues. This chain's CDR3 is CASSHRTDGEQYF. The CDR3, as DNA: TGCGCCAGCAGCCACAGAACGGACGGCGAGCAGTACTTC.

This chain uses TRBV2 with TRBJ1-1, with D possibly TRBD1 on 5 matching bases. Trimming removed 9 bases from V and 0 bases from J, with 8 bases in between. Germline loops: CDR1 SNHLY, CDR2 FYNNEI. The CDR3 extends over 12 amino acids. This chain's CDR3 is CARPGLNTEAFF. The CDR3 bases are TGTGCCAGACCGGGACTGAACACTGAAGCTTTCTTT.

This chain joins TRBV18 and TRBJ2-7, with D perhaps TRBD2 (5 bases). CDR3 length equals 13 residues. CDR1 is KGHSH, CDR2 LQKENI, per germline. V was clipped by 3 bases and J by 3 bases, with 9 bases between them. CDR3 protein: CASSPIGDYEQYF. The DNA of the CDR3 is TGTGCCAGCTCACCGATCGGGGACTACGAGCAGTACTTC.

CDR3 bases: TGTGCCATCAGTGTACGCGGGCAAGAGACCCAGTACTTC. Translating gives CAISVRGQETQYF. The rearrangement uses TRBV10-3 and TRBJ2-5; TRBD2 is a possible D gene (5 bases). Germline CDR1 and CDR2: ENHRY and SYGVKD. Between the trimmed V and J ends, which lost 4 bases and 2 bases, there was a span of 8 bases. The length of the CDR3 is 13 residues.

This clonotype has only a few counts. V and J are TRBV20-1 and TRBJ2-1; maybe TRBD2 (5 bases). Germline CDR1 reads DFQATT; CDR2 reads SNEGSKA (reference sequence). CDR3 length: 14 amino acids. V was cut by 6 bases and J by 1 base, with 13 bases left in between. CDR3 region: CSAYTRASYNEQFF. Written as DNA, the CDR3 is TGCAGTGCCTACACTAGAGCTTCCTACAATGAGCAGTTCTTC.